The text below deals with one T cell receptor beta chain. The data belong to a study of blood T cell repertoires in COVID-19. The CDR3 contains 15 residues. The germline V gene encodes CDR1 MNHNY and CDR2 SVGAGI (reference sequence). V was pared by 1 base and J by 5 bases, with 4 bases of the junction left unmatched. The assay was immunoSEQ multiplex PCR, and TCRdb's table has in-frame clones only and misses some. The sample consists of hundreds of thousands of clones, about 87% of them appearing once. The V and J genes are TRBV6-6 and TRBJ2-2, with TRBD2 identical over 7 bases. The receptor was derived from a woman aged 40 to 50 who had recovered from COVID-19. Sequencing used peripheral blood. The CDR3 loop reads CASSYWGGDTGELFF. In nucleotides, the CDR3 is TGTGCCAGCAGTTACTGGGGGGGTGATACCGGGGAGCTGTTTTTT.